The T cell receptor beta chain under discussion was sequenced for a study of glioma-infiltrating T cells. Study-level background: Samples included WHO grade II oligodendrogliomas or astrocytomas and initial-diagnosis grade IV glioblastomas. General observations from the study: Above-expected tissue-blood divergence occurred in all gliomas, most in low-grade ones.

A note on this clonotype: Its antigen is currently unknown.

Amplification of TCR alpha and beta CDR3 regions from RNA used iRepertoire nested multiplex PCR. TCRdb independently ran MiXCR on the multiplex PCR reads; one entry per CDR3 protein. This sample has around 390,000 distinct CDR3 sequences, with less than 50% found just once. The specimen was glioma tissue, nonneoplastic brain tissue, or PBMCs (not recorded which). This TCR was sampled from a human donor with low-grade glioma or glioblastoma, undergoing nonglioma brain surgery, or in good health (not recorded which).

CDR3 region: CASSLPGLAGSPTDTQYF. CDR3 bases: TGTGCCAGCAGCCTTCCGGGACTAGCGGGATCCCCCACAGATACGCAGTATTTT. The V call is TRBV5-5, the J call TRBJ2-3; 13 positions match TRBD2. Trimming cost V 4 bases and J 2 bases; bases outside gene matches: 10. CDR1 SGHKS and CDR2 YYEKEE come from the germline V gene (reference sequence). The CDR3 is made up of 18 amino acids.